This T cell receptor beta chain was sequenced in a study of shared T cell receptors in the human thymus (dated by TCRdb to the early 2020s). Turning to the overall study: The study examined how the human thymus generates shared, self-reactive T-cell receptor alpha chains.

As to this clone: Its recognized antigen is unknown. No base quality values were provided; no much bigger clone lies one nucleotide off.

Reading from cysteine to phenylalanine, the CDR3 counts 16 amino acids. Just CDR3 DNA is preserved here, 48 bases in frame from base 1. CDR1 SGHVS and CDR2 FQNEAQ are derived from the germline V gene. Cut back by 3 bases and 11 bases, the V and J ends lie 26 bases apart. Library method: the immunoSEQ multiplex PCR assay. TCRdb provides this immuneACCESS table in a form limited to in-frame rearrangements. Some clones are lacking; in checked studies, under half of them reflect an unresolved V gene, and why the rest are absent is not known. Within this sample are some 700,000 clones, with 80% to 90% of them counted one time only. The top ten clones comprise under 0.012% of the sample. This sample was shared with a second study, whose subject was human thymus T cells. Per that second paper: In Finland, the donors were immunologically healthy infants who were having open corrective cardiac surgery for congenital heart defects. The thymus tissue came from surgical resects taken out during corrective cardiac surgery. Usage of V and J gene segments appeared to be biased in both the thymic and the peripheral blood repertoires. The related research reported highly overlapping thymic TCR repertoires among unrelated individuals. The study described the TCR alpha and beta repertoires in about eight infant thymus samples and a few matching peripheral blood samples. The infant donors were roughly 7 to 244 days old, and the cohort included about 6 males and two females. Thymocytes were mechanically released from the tissue and were stored as pellets of about 10-30 million cells at -70 degrees C. A QIAsymphony instrument was used to extract genomic DNA from frozen cell pellets. Using the immunoSEQ multiplex PCR assay, the TCRB and TCRAD loci were amplified from a standardized quantity of quality-controlled genomic DNA. Amplicons spanned the V(D)J region at a length sufficient to cover the CDR3 and identify V and J genes. Amplicon sequencing was performed on an Illumina platform through the commercial immunoSEQ service. Primer bias and sequencing errors were corrected as previously described, and TCRAD and TCRB were defined on the basis of the IMGT database. The repertoires were analysed using immunoSEQ Analyzer 3.0 and VDJTools for basic statistics, V/J segment usage, diversity estimates, rarefaction and pairwise overlap. Diversity was estimated with Chao1, ChaoE, Efron-Thisted, Shannon and inverse Simpson indices, and also on datasets down-sampled to the smallest sample. Repertoire overlap used strict matching of CDR3 nucleotide sequence, V gene and J gene, with Jaccard-based multidimensional scaling clustering. On average, thymus samples yielded about 810,000 unique TCRB clonotypes, whereas blood samples yielded about 80,000.

What was sequenced was thymocytes. The chain is made from TRBV7-8 and TRBJ2-7, with no confident D gene call. The receptor comes from a girl in the first two years of life with a congenital heart defect. Donor details come from another sample of the same person, matched by shared clones. The CDR3 reads as follows: CASSLSTGSNPGKEYF. The DNA sequence is TGTGCCAGCAGCTTGAGTACCGGGTCCAACCCTGGTAAGGAGTACTTC.